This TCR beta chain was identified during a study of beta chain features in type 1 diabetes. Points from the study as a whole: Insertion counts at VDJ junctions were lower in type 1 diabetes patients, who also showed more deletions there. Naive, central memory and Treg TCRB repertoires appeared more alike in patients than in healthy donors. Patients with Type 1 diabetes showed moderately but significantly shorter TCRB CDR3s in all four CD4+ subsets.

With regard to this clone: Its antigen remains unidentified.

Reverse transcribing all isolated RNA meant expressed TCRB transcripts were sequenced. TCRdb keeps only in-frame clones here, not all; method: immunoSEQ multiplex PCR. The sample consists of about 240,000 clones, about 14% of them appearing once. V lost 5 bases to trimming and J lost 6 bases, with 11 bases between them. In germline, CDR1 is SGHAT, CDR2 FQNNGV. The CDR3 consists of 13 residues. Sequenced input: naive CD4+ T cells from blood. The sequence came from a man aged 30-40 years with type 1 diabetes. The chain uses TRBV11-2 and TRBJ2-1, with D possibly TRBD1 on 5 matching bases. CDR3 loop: CASSPDTLNEQFF. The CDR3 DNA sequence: TGTGCCAGCAGCCCGGACACTCTCAATGAGCAGTTCTTC.